Reported below is one TCR beta chain. This clone has only a few counts. Which antigen it targets is not known. Base-call qualities are not available, and no considerably larger clone is one nucleotide away. Library construction relied on the immunoSEQ multiplex PCR assay. DNA from the cultured and isolated CD4+ T cells underwent TCR beta CDR3 sequencing. The paper's processing steps were these. Non-productive TCR sequences were removed and reads were trimmed to the CDR3 region, keeping CDR3s of at least 7 amino acids. Antigen-specific clonotypes were identified with the MANAFEST web app by comparing expansion in peptide wells against reference cultures. To be called positive, a clone needed expansion at FDR<0.05 compared with the reference and with all other wells, an odds ratio greater than 5, and a frequency greater than 0.1% in two replicate wells. Cross-reactive clonotypes were defined as significantly expanded in SARS-CoV-2 spike wells and in at least one common cold coronavirus spike condition. CDR3 similarity was assessed by Levenshtein distance with the stringdist R package, and unrooted trees were built with ape in R 3.6.1. The clones in this table, taken by TCRdb from immuneACCESS, are in-frame only. Not every clone is retained; where verified, under half of the shortfall comes from an unresolved V gene, and the cause of the rest is unknown. The V and J calls and clone size were taken over from that table, and D and trimming were inferred from the DNA. This sample lists tens of thousands of clones; around 82% were detected once. The ten largest clones capture 4.5% to 5.5% of the sample.

This entry is derived from a study of vaccination effects on CD4 cells after COVID-19 (dated by TCRdb to 2021 to 2024). The study in broad terms: Two doses of either the BNT162b2 or the mRNA-1273 mRNA SARS-CoV-2 vaccine were administered to participants. Cultures from other donors in the study were sequenced with the Oncomine TCR Beta short-read assay on an Illumina iSeq 100. In a couple of convalescent patients, pre-vaccine samples were collected 16 days and one week ahead of the first dose, 142 and 148 days after COVID-19 diagnosis. The full study included ten to eleven COVID-19 convalescent patients and several SARS-CoV-2-naive healthy vaccine recipients. The study compared SARS-CoV-2 spike-specific CD4+ TCR repertoires before and after mRNA vaccination in COVID-19 convalescent patients and infection-naive vaccine recipients.

To identify antigen-specific CD4+ T cell clonotypes by their expansion, the ViraFEST assay first stimulated PBMC with viral peptide pools and then applied TCR sequencing. After roughly 11 days of culture, CD4+ T cells were isolated with the EasySep CD4+ T cell isolation kit. Convalescent patients had PCR-confirmed SARS-CoV-2 infection between March and December 2020, before Alpha, Beta and Delta variants emerged in the United States. Each well held under 2.5 million PBMC cultured in IMDM containing roughly 5.1% human AB serum, around 9.3 IU/ml IL-2 and gentamicin, along with around 9.1 ug/ml peptides. An HIV-1 Nef peptide pool served as the negative control culture condition. On days 3 and 7, half of the culture medium was replaced with fresh IL-2-containing medium. Each peptide stimulation condition was cultured in triplicate wells unless otherwise noted. PBMC were separated from whole blood using Ficoll-Paque Plus gradient centrifugation and were then either cryopreserved at -140C or used fresh. The QIAamp micro DNA kit was used to extract genomic DNA from the cultured CD4+ T cells.

The full study reports these points: In convalescent patients, the post-vaccine spike-reactive repertoire consisted mainly of new vaccine-induced clones, largely distinct from infection-induced clones. Both infection-induced and vaccine-induced clones contracted markedly at late post-vaccination timepoints, which is consistent with waning T cell responses. Limitations of the study were the small number of convalescent patients and the absence of early post-infection timepoints.

Sequenced here: CD4+ T cells from PBMCs cultured with HIV peptides, sampled before COVID-19 vaccination. The meaning of the sample's cell subset or site label: HIV-1 Nef peptide pool negative control/reference culture. This sequence originates from a human donor who had a prior SARS-CoV-2 infection.

The sequence in DNA is TGTGCCAGCACCCGTAGTGGAGGTTTTACTAACTATGGCTACACCTTC. This sequence encodes CASTRSGGFTNYGYTF. The chain links TRBV9 with TRBJ1-2; the D gene remains uncertain. Between the V and J ends, shortened by 6 bases and 0 bases respectively, the junction contains 18 bases. The CDR3 covers 16 residues, taking in both the cysteine and the phenylalanine. Only the CDR3 region is kept as DNA, spanning 48 bases read in frame from base 1. In the germline V gene, CDR1 corresponds to SGDLS and CDR2 to YYNGEE.